The 7 T cell receptor beta chains in this list originate from one sample, sequenced in a study of CD8+ T cells in alopecia areata. Noted treatment: oral pan-JAK inhibitor, 5-10 mg twice daily. Reverse transcription of extracted RNA yielded cDNA, which provided the sequencing template. Profiling relied on immunoSEQ multiplex PCR, and the TCRdb table lists in-frame clones only, not all of them. The table lists roughly 150,000 clones, 45% to 65% of them singletons. The starting material was CD8+ T cells sorted from blood, obtained at week 4, from a patient treated with tofacitinib. The source is a human donor with alopecia areata.

The genes are TRBV10-3 and TRBJ2-5; D is uncertain. The germline CDR1 and CDR2 sequences are ENHRY and SYGVKD. The CDR3 runs 14 residues. The germline V and J ends were trimmed by 3 bases and 5 bases, with 13 bases remaining between them. This CDR3 reads CAISDGLRLETQYF. The CDR3 DNA follows: TGTGCCATCAGTGACGGCTTAAGACTCGAGACCCAGTACTTC.

In its sample, this clone was seen a few times. CDR3 sequence (DNA): TGTGCCAGTAGTGACGGGGTCCGGGGCCGCACAGATACGCAGTATTTT. This translates into CASSDGVRGRTDTQYF. The chain links TRBV19 to TRBJ2-3; D is tentatively TRBD1 or TRBD2 (5 bases each). Trimming removed 5 bases from V and 1 base from J, with 16 bases in between. The CDR3 runs 16 residues. CDR1 is LNHDA, CDR2 SQIVND, per germline (reference sequence).

CDR3 in amino acids: CASSSTGDYGYTF. The DNA of the CDR3 is TGTGCCAGCAGTTCCACAGGGGACTATGGCTACACCTTC. The chain joins TRBV27 to TRBJ1-2; TRBD1 aligns across 7 bases. CDR3 length: 13 amino acids. J was trimmed by 3 bases and V by 4 bases; bases with no gene match: 2. Germline lookup yields CDR1 MNHEY and CDR2 SMNVEV (reference sequence).

This clone turned up a few times. The V gene is TRBV29-1, the J gene TRBJ2-7, with D possibly called TRBD1 or TRBD2 (6 bases each). The germline V gene has CDR1 SQVTM and CDR2 ANQGSEA. The CDR3 totals 13 residues. Deletions cut 3 bases from V and 7 bases from J, with 16 bases between. The CDR3 here is CSVEVAGGGEQYF. In nucleotides, the CDR3 is TGCAGCGTTGAGGTTGCAGGAGGGGGGGAGCAGTACTTC.

V usage is TRBV14 and J usage is TRBJ2-1; TRBD2 matches at 7 bases. J lost 6 bases, V lost 4 bases, and 0 bases had no gene match. The CDR3 totals 12 residues. CDR1 and CDR2 (germline): SGHDN, FVKESK. This CDR3 reads CASSLAGNEQFF. The CDR3 DNA is TGTGCCAGCAGCCTAGCGGGCAATGAGCAGTTCTTC.

This clone was seen only a few times. The chain has TRBV23-1 and TRBJ2-5, with D perhaps given as TRBD1 or TRBD2 (5 bases each). TRBV23-1 is filed as an ORF, its function uncertain. V dropped 6 bases and J dropped 3 bases, with 14 bases sitting between them. This CDR3 is 14 amino acids long. CDR3 sequence: CASSIRDGKETQYF. In DNA form, the CDR3 reads TGCGCCAGCAGCATCCGGGACGGCAAAGAGACCCAGTACTTC.

This chain joins TRBV5-6 and TRBJ2-7, with a weak D call TRBD2 (6 bases). Trimming shortened V by 4 bases and J by 3 bases, and 17 bases separated the two germline ends. Germline CDR1 is SGHDT and CDR2 is YYEEEE. This CDR3 has 15 amino acids. Written as DNA, the CDR3 is TGTGCCAGCAGCCTAGCCGGATGGGGGGACTACGAGCAGTACTTC. It specifies CASSLAGWGDYEQYF.